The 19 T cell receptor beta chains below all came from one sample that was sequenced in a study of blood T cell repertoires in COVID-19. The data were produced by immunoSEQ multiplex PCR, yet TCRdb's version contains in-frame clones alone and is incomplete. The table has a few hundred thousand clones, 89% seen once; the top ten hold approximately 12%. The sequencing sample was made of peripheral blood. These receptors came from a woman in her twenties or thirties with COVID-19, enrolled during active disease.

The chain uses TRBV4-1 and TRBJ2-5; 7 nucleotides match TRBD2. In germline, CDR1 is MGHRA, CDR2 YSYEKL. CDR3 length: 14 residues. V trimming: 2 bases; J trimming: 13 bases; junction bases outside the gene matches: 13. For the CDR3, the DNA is TGCGCCAGCAGCCAACTTCGGACTAGTAGTTTGCGGTACTTC. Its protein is CASSQLRTSSLRYF.

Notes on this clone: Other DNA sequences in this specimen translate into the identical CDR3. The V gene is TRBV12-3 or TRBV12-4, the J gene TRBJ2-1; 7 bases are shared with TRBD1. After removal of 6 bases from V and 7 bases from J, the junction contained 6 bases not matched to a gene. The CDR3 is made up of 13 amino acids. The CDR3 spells CASSLVTGNEQFF. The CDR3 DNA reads TGTGCCAGCAGCCTTGTGACAGGGAATGAGCAGTTCTTC.

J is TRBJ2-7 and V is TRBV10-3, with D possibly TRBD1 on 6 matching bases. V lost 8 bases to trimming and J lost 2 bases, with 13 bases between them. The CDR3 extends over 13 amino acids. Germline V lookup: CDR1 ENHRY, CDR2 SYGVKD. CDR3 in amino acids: CAIEDSPAYEQYF. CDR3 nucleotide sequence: TGTGCCATCGAGGACAGTCCCGCCTACGAGCAGTACTTC.

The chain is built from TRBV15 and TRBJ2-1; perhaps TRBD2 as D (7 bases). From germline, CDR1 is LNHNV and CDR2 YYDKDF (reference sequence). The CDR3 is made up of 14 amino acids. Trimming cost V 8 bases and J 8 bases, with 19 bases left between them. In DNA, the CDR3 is TGTGCCACCGGCGGGGGCTCGCCTTGGGATGAGCAGTTCTTC. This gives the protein CATGGGSPWDEQFF.

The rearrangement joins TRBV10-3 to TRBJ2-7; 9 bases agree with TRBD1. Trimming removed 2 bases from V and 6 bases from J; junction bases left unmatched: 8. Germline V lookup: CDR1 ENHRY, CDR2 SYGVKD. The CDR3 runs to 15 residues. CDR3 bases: TGTGCCATCAGTGAGCGGGGGGACAGGGTTGCCGAGCAGTACTTC. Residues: CAISERGDRVAEQYF.

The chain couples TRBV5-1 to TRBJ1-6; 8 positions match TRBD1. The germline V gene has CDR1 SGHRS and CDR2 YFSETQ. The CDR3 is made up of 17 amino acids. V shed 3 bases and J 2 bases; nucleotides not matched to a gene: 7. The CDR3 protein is CASSSKTGGAYNSPLHF. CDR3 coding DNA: TGCGCCAGCAGCTCCAAAACAGGGGGGGCCTATAATTCACCCCTCCACTTT.

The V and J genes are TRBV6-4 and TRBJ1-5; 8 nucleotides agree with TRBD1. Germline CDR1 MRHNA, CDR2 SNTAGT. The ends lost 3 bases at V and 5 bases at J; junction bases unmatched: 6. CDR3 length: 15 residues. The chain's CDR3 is CASSEDRVWDQPQHF. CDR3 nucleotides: TGTGCCAGCAGTGAGGACAGGGTCTGGGATCAGCCCCAGCATTTT.

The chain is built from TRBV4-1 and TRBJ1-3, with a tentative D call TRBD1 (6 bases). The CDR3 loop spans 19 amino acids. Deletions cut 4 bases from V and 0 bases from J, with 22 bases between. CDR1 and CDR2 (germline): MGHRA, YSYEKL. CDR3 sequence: CASSLDLQGPTDSGNTIYF. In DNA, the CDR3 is TGCGCCAGCAGCCTGGACCTCCAGGGGCCTACGGACTCTGGAAACACCATATATTTT.

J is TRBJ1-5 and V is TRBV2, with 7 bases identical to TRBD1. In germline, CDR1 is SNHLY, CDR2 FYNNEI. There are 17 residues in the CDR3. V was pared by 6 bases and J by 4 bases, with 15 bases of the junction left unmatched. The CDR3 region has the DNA TGTGCCAGCAGCTGGAGGGGGGCAGGGGGGAGGAATCAGCCCCAGCATTTT. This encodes CASSWRGAGGRNQPQHF.

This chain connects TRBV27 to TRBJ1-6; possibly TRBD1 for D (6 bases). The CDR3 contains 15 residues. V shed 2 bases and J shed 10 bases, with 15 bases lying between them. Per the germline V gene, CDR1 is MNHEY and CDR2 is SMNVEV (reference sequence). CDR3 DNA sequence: TGTGCCAGCAGTTTAAGTGGGGGCCCGGGGTCACCCCTCCACTTT. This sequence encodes CASSLSGGPGSPLHF.

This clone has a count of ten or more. The CDR3 protein is CASSQEGYEQYF. CDR3 sequence (DNA): TGTGCCAGCTCACAGGAGGGCTACGAGCAGTACTTC. The rearrangement uses TRBV18 and TRBJ2-7, with D perhaps matching TRBD2 (6 bases). V lost 4 bases and J lost 3, with 7 bases in between. CDR1 and CDR2 from the germline V gene are KGHSH and LQKENI. CDR3 length equals 12 residues.

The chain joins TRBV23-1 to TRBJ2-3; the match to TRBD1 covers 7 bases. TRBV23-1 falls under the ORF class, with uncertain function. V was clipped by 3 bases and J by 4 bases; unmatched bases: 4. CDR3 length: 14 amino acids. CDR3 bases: TGCGCCAGCAGTCATTCGGGACAGCCAGATACGCAGTATTTT. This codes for CASSHSGQPDTQYF.

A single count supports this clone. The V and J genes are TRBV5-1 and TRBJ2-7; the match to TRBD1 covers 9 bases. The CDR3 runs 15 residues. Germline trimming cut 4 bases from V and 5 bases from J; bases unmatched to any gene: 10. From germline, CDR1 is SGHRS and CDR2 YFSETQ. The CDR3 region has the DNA TGCGCCAGCAGCCTCGGCGGGACAGGGCAGGACGAGCAGTACTTC. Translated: CASSLGGTGQDEQYF.

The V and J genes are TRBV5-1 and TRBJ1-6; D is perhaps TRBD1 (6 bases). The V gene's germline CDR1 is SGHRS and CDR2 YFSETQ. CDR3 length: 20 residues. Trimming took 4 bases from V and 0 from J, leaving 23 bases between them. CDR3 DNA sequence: TGCGCCAGCAGCCTGACTCCGGGACATCCATTAAGCTCCTATAATTCACCCCTCCACTTT. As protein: CASSLTPGHPLSSYNSPLHF.

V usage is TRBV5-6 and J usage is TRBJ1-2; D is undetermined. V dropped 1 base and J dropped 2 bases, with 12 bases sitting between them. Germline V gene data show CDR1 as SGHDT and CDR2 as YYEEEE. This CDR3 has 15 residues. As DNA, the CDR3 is TGTGCCAGCAGCTTGTTACGGGGATGGAACTATGGCTACACCTTC. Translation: CASSLLRGWNYGYTF.

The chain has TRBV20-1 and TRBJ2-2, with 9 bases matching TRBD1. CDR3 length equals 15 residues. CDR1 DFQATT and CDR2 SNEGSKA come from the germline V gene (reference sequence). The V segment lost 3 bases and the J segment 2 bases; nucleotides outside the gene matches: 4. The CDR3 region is CSASYTGGNTGELFF. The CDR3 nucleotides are TGCAGTGCTAGTTATACAGGGGGCAACACCGGGGAGCTGTTTTTT.

CDR3 sequence reads: CASSLGFLAGSNTQYF. CDR3 in DNA: TGCGCCAGCAGCTTGGGGTTCCTAGCGGGGAGTAATACGCAGTATTTT. The rearrangement joins TRBV5-1 to TRBJ2-3; 9 bases fit TRBD2. The CDR3 totals 16 residues. J was trimmed by 7 bases and V by 0 bases; bases with no gene match: 9. Germline V gene sequence: CDR1 SGHRS, CDR2 YFSETQ.

CDR3 residues: CASSPPHRGGGPYEQYF. The CDR3 region has the DNA TGTGCCAGCAGTCCCCCCCACAGGGGTGGCGGACCCTACGAGCAGTACTTC. This chain uses TRBV25-1 with TRBJ2-7, with 7 bases identical to TRBD1. This CDR3 comprises 17 residues. The V gene's germline CDR1 is MGHDK and CDR2 SYGVNS. Losses at the gene ends were 5 bases for V and 2 bases for J; bases not matched to a gene: 15.

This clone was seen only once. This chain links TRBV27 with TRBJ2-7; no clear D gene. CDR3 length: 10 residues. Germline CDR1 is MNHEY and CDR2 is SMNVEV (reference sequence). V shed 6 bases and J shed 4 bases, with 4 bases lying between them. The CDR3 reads CASSPYEQYF. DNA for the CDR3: TGTGCCAGCAGCCCTTACGAGCAGTACTTC.